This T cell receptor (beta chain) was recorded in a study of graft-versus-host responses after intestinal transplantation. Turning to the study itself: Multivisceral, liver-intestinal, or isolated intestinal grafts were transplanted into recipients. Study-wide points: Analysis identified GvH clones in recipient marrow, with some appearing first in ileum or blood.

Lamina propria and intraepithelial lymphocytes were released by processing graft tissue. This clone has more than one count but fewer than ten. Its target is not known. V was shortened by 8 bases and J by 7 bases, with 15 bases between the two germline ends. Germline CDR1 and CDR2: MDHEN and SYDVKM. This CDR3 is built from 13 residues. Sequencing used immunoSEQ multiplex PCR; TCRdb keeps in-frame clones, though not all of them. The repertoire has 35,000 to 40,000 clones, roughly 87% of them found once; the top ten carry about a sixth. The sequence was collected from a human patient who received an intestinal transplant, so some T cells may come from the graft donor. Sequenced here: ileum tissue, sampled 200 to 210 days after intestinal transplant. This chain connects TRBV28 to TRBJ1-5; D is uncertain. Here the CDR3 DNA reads TGTGCCAGCTTGGGAAGCCAAGGACAGCCCCAGCATTTT. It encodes CASLGSQGQPQHF. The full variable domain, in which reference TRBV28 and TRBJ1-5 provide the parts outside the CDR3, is DVKVTQSSRYLVKRTGEKVFLECVQDMDHENMFWYRQDPGLGLRLIYFSYDVKMKEKGDIPEGYSVSREKKERFSLILESASTNQTSMYLCASLGSQGQPQHFGDGTRLSIL.